These T cell receptor beta chains were read from a single sample in a study of CD8 T cells in Susac syndrome. TCRdb used MiXCR to reprocess the immunoSEQ multiplex PCR reads, holding one entry per CDR3 protein. The repertoire includes more than 150,000 distinct CDR3 sequences, approximately 95% of them detected once, and around 0.16% sits in the top ten. The sequencing input was CD8+ T cells from PBMCs. The receptors shown here come from a human donor with Susac syndrome. Each CDR3 is given with its conserved first and last residue. The D gene is left open where the match is weak. Size is omitted from some rows. Given values are once, few, many or a class for expanded clones.

V gene: TRBV6-5
J gene: TRBJ2-2
D gene: -
clone size: -
CDR3 length: 13
CDR3 protein: CASGGSEAGELFF

V gene: TRBV5-6
J gene: TRBJ2-7
D gene: -
clone size: -
CDR3 length: 14
CDR3 protein: CASSPVSIVSEQYF

V gene: TRBV7-3
J gene: TRBJ2-3
D gene: TRBD2
clone size: few
CDR3 length: 15
CDR3 protein: CASSLAGGSTDTQYF

V gene: TRBV10-3
J gene: TRBJ1-1
D gene: -
clone size: -
CDR3 length: 13
CDR3 protein: CAIRWGVNTEAFF

V gene: TRBV5-6
J gene: TRBJ2-7
D gene: -
clone size: -
CDR3 length: 13
CDR3 protein: CASSKNTAYEQYF

V gene: TRBV7-9
J gene: TRBJ1-5
D gene: TRBD1
clone size: -
CDR3 length: 15
CDR3 protein: CASSSSTGGSQPQHF

V gene: TRBV7-3
J gene: TRBJ2-1
D gene: -
clone size: -
CDR3 length: 14
CDR3 protein: CASSPRMDYNEQFF

V gene: TRBV29-1
J gene: TRBJ2-1
D gene: -
clone size: -
CDR3 length: 13
CDR3 protein: CSGYNGGGNEQFF

V gene: TRBV24-1
J gene: TRBJ2-1
D gene: TRBD1
clone size: -
CDR3 length: 15
CDR3 protein: CATSSGQTEYNEQFF

V gene: TRBV7-6
J gene: TRBJ2-7
D gene: TRBD1
clone size: -
CDR3 length: 13
CDR3 protein: CASSVTGAYEQYF

V gene: TRBV28
J gene: TRBJ2-1
D gene: TRBD1
clone size: -
CDR3 length: 14
CDR3 protein: CASSPDRGKHEQFF

V gene: TRBV7-7
J gene: TRBJ2-2
D gene: TRBD1
clone size: -
CDR3 length: 15
CDR3 protein: CASSPDRGHTGELFF

V gene: TRBV4-1
J gene: TRBJ2-1
D gene: -
clone size: -
CDR3 length: 13
CDR3 protein: CASSQVQANEQFF

V gene: TRBV7-9
J gene: TRBJ2-3
D gene: TRBD1
clone size: once
CDR3 length: 15
CDR3 protein: CASSSVTGYTDTQYF

V gene: TRBV2
J gene: TRBJ2-1
D gene: -
clone size: -
CDR3 length: 15
CDR3 protein: CASSETGNVRNEQFF

V gene: TRBV7-9
J gene: TRBJ1-6
D gene: -
clone size: -
CDR3 length: 17
CDR3 protein: CASSLVDFSSYNSPLHF

V gene: TRBV11-1
J gene: TRBJ2-7
D gene: -
clone size: -
CDR3 length: 16
CDR3 protein: CASSQSEGAASYEQYF

V gene: TRBV11-2
J gene: TRBJ2-5
D gene: -
clone size: -
CDR3 length: 14
CDR3 protein: CASSPRLTQETQYF

V gene: TRBV27
J gene: TRBJ1-5
D gene: -
clone size: -
CDR3 length: 13
CDR3 protein: CASSGTLGQPQHF

V gene: TRBV11-2
J gene: TRBJ2-4
D gene: TRBD1
clone size: -
CDR3 length: 15
CDR3 protein: CASSRRQGASVIQYF

V gene: TRBV11-2
J gene: TRBJ1-5
D gene: -
clone size: -
CDR3 length: 14
CDR3 protein: CASSLDPGNQPQHF

V gene: TRBV5-1
J gene: TRBJ1-1
D gene: -
clone size: -
CDR3 length: 14
CDR3 protein: CASSLEGMGTEAFF

V gene: TRBV10-3
J gene: TRBJ2-7
D gene: TRBD2
clone size: -
CDR3 length: 14
CDR3 protein: CAITPTSGTYEQYF

V gene: TRBV28
J gene: TRBJ2-5
D gene: -
clone size: -
CDR3 length: 14
CDR3 protein: CASSLGGTQETQYF

V gene: TRBV13
J gene: TRBJ1-4
D gene: -
clone size: -
CDR3 length: 13
CDR3 protein: CASSPQGDEKLFF

V gene: TRBV7-3
J gene: TRBJ2-3
D gene: TRBD2
clone size: few
CDR3 length: 14
CDR3 protein: CASSPSGGADTQYF

V gene: TRBV9
J gene: TRBJ1-1
D gene: -
clone size: -
CDR3 length: 14
CDR3 protein: CASSVGLLNTEAFF

V gene: TRBV7-9
J gene: TRBJ2-5
D gene: TRBD1
clone size: -
CDR3 length: 13
CDR3 protein: CAIPLDREETQYF

V gene: TRBV19
J gene: TRBJ1-1
D gene: TRBD1
clone size: -
CDR3 length: 16
CDR3 protein: CASSWTGSGMNTEAFF

V gene: TRBV3-1
J gene: TRBJ2-4
D gene: TRBD2
clone size: -
CDR3 length: 15
CDR3 protein: CASSRRTSGKNIQYF

V gene: TRBV2
J gene: TRBJ2-4
D gene: TRBD2
clone size: -
CDR3 length: 13
CDR3 protein: CASSELGLAGQYF

V gene: TRBV3-1
J gene: TRBJ2-5
D gene: TRBD2
clone size: -
CDR3 length: 19
CDR3 protein: CASSQDFPAIGTSDETQYF

V gene: TRBV5-4
J gene: TRBJ2-1
D gene: -
clone size: -
CDR3 length: 15
CDR3 protein: CASSFLGFQVNEQFF

V gene: TRBV28
J gene: TRBJ1-2
D gene: -
clone size: -
CDR3 length: 16
CDR3 protein: CASSLSTGTSNYGYTF

V gene: TRBV20-1
J gene: TRBJ2-7
D gene: TRBD2
clone size: -
CDR3 length: 14
CDR3 protein: CSAQLAGTAYEQYF

V gene: TRBV18
J gene: TRBJ2-3
D gene: -
clone size: -
CDR3 length: 14
CDR3 protein: CASSPSGETDTQYF

V gene: TRBV6-5
J gene: TRBJ1-2
D gene: TRBD1
clone size: -
CDR3 length: 12
CDR3 protein: CASTETGNGYTF

V gene: TRBV20-1
J gene: TRBJ2-1
D gene: -
clone size: -
CDR3 length: 14
CDR3 protein: CSARDLGLNNEQFF

V gene: TRBV9
J gene: TRBJ2-1
D gene: -
clone size: -
CDR3 length: 14
CDR3 protein: CASSEGFTYNEQFF

V gene: TRBV27
J gene: TRBJ2-7
D gene: TRBD1
clone size: -
CDR3 length: 17
CDR3 protein: CASSRDLQGRHLDEQYF

V gene: TRBV7-3
J gene: TRBJ2-5
D gene: TRBD1
clone size: once
CDR3 length: 14
CDR3 protein: CASSLQGAWETQYF

V gene: TRBV29-1
J gene: TRBJ1-3
D gene: TRBD1
clone size: once
CDR3 length: 15
CDR3 protein: CSATTGTGGGNTIYF

V gene: TRBV30
J gene: TRBJ1-4
D gene: -
clone size: -
CDR3 length: 13
CDR3 protein: CASPDQENEKLFF

V gene: TRBV7-9
J gene: TRBJ2-7
D gene: -
clone size: -
CDR3 length: 15
CDR3 protein: CASSPRVELSYEQYF

V gene: TRBV13
J gene: TRBJ2-3
D gene: TRBD1
clone size: -
CDR3 length: 15
CDR3 protein: CASSPKDRATDTQYF

V gene: TRBV7-9
J gene: TRBJ1-5
D gene: TRBD1
clone size: -
CDR3 length: 14
CDR3 protein: CASSLETGSKPQHF

V gene: TRBV7-9
J gene: TRBJ1-2
D gene: -
clone size: once
CDR3 length: 13
CDR3 protein: CASSGTDNYGYTF

V gene: TRBV30
J gene: TRBJ2-7
D gene: TRBD1
clone size: once
CDR3 length: 14
CDR3 protein: CAGQDIRRIDEQYF

V gene: TRBV11-2
J gene: TRBJ2-5
D gene: TRBD2
clone size: -
CDR3 length: 19
CDR3 protein: CASSLGRLAGVGSQETQYF

V gene: TRBV30
J gene: TRBJ1-2
D gene: -
clone size: -
CDR3 length: 16
CDR3 protein: CAWSVMKGRDPRGYTF

V gene: TRBV11-2
J gene: TRBJ2-7
D gene: -
clone size: -
CDR3 length: 15
CDR3 protein: CASSLDPGGPYEQYF

V gene: TRBV4-2
J gene: TRBJ2-5
D gene: TRBD1
clone size: -
CDR3 length: 16
CDR3 protein: CASSQDGQGWQETQYF

V gene: TRBV24-1
J gene: TRBJ2-1
D gene: -
clone size: -
CDR3 length: 14
CDR3 protein: CATSDFARESGVFF